Each of the 15 T cell receptor beta chains below was sequenced from the same sample in a study of T cells in Graves' hyperthyroidism and ophthalmopathy. The CDR3 regions of TCR beta were amplified from RNA transcripts. The HTBI primer set was used in a first-round RT-PCR of the TCR CDR3. TCRdb re-called the multiplex PCR reads through MiXCR, storing one row per CDR3 protein. The data hold about 840,000 distinct CDR3 sequences, with over 35% observed a single time. The sequencing input was blood. The receptors here all came from a man aged 18 to 29 with Graves' hyperthyroidism.

CDR3 bases: TGTGCCAGCAGCTCTGGACAGGGGGCTAAGATTGTCTACGAGCAGTACTTC. Its protein is CASSSGQGAKIVYEQYF. The J gene is TRBJ2-7, the V gene TRBV7-9, with 11 positions matching TRBD1. Trimming removed 4 bases from V and 3 bases from J; junction bases left unmatched: 11. CDR1 SEHNR and CDR2 FQNEAQ come from the germline V gene (reference sequence). This CDR3 is 17 amino acids long.

A remark on this clonotype: A much larger clone sits a single nucleotide away, making a read error possible. This likely comes from a read error, as the CDR3 has no conserved phenylalanine or tryptophan at its end. This chain links TRBV5-1 with TRBJ1-1; D perhaps matches TRBD1 (5 bases). This CDR3 spans 13 amino acids. Germline loops: CDR1 SGHRS, CDR2 YFSETQ. V lost 2 bases to trimming and J lost 10 bases, with 15 bases between them. The CDR3 is CASSLPGPEGAFL. The CDR3 DNA is TGCGCCAGCAGCTTACCGGGACCGGAGGGAGCTTTCCTT.

The sample holds a few counts of this clonotype. The chain uses TRBV9 and TRBJ1-1, with 7 positions matching TRBD1. With V trimmed by 3 bases and J by 4 bases, 12 bases remained unmatched. The germline V gene encodes CDR1 SGDLS and CDR2 YYNGEE. The length of the CDR3 is 16 residues. CDR3 protein: CASSAPETGYFTEAFF. In nucleotides, the CDR3 is TGTGCCAGCAGCGCCCCCGAGACAGGGTATTTCACTGAAGCTTTCTTT.

This clonotype occurred a few times. This chain uses TRBV19 with TRBJ1-2; 10 positions agree with TRBD1. Germline V CDR1 and CDR2: LNHDA, SQIVND (reference sequence). V gave up 9 bases and J gave up 7 bases; unmatched junction bases: 11. The CDR3 is made up of 14 amino acids. Here the CDR3 DNA reads TGTGCCAGCACCCCGGGACAGGGGTCTCCTGGCTACACCTTC. Its translation is CASTPGQGSPGYTF. The full variable domain, rest sourced from reference TRBV19 and TRBJ1-2, is DGGITQSPKYLFRKEGQNVTLSCEQNLNHDAMYWYRQDPGQGLRLIYYSQIVNDFQKGDIAEGYSVSREKKESFPLTVTSAQKNPTAFYLCASTPGQGSPGYTFGSGTRLTVV.

This clonotype turned up a few times. The chain carries TRBV29-1 and TRBJ1-2, with a possible D match to TRBD1 (6 bases). V was shortened by 8 bases and J by 8 bases, with 18 bases between the two germline ends. From germline, CDR1 is SQVTM and CDR2 ANQGSEA. The CDR3 covers 12 residues. The DNA for the CDR3 is TGCAGCAGTCACGGACAGAATGGGGGCTACACCTTC. This translates into CSSHGQNGGYTF.

This clonotype was observed a handful of times. The rearrangement uses TRBV29-1 and TRBJ1-2, with D possibly being TRBD1 (5 bases). There are 13 residues in the CDR3. The V and J ends lost 1 base and 5 bases respectively, with 11 bases between them. Germline CDR1 and CDR2: SQVTM and ANQGSEA. The CDR3 protein is CSVEGDSGYGYTF. CDR3 DNA: TGCAGCGTTGAAGGGGACTCAGGATATGGCTACACCTTC.

The chain recombines TRBV2 with TRBJ2-7, with 9 bases matching TRBD2. V trimming: 9 bases; J trimming: 7 bases; junction bases outside the gene matches: 7. The CDR3 has 12 amino acids. Looked up from germline, CDR1 is SNHLY and CDR2 is FYNNEI. The CDR3 spells CARAGGSGEQYF. The CDR3 coding sequence is TGTGCCAGAGCGGGGGGTTCAGGGGAGCAGTACTTC. Based on the CDR3 plus reference TRBV2 and TRBJ2-7, the full variable domain is EPEVTQTPSHQVTQMGQEVILRCVPISNHLYFYWYRQILGQKVEFLVSFYNNEISEKSEIFDDQFSVERPDGSNFTLKIRSTKLEDSAMYFCARAGGSGEQYFGPGTRLTVT.

In this sample, this clonotype turned up a few times. The chain joins TRBV7-8 to TRBJ2-7; D is uncertain. CDR3 length: 14 residues. Per germline, CDR1 SGHVS and CDR2 FQNEAQ. The V end lost 1 base, the J end lost 0 bases, and 7 bases lay between the germline ends. CDR3 amino acids: CASSLGPNSYEQYF. For the CDR3, the DNA is TGTGCCAGCAGCTTAGGACCGAACTCCTACGAGCAGTACTTC.

A few counts support this clonotype. The V call is TRBV7-6, the J call TRBJ2-5; D is possibly TRBD2 (6 bases). The ends were cut back, 4 bases at V and 3 bases at J, with 15 bases in the middle. This CDR3 spans 15 amino acids. Germline lookup yields CDR1 SGHVS and CDR2 FNYEAQ. This CDR3 reads CASSSRAGGEETQYF. The CDR3 DNA is TGTGCCAGCAGCTCGAGAGCGGGCGGGGAAGAGACCCAGTACTTC.

The chain is built from TRBV5-8 and TRBJ1-4, with no clear D. Trimming took 4 bases from V and 5 from J, leaving 9 bases between them. The V gene's germline CDR1 is SGHTS and CDR2 YDEGEE. The CDR3 has 13 amino acids. The CDR3 here is CASSASLNEKLFF. The CDR3 DNA follows: TGTGCCAGCAGCGCCTCCCTCAATGAAAAACTGTTTTTT.

The chain recombines TRBV5-4 with TRBJ2-7; D unresolved. V lost 0 bases to trimming and J lost 6 bases, with 10 bases between them. Per germline, CDR1 SGHNT and CDR2 YYREEE (reference sequence). CDR3 size: 13 residues. The CDR3 bases are TGTGCCAGCAGCTTGGGGCAGGCCGCCGAGCAGTACTTC. This translates into CASSLGQAAEQYF.

The genes are TRBV12-3 or TRBV12-4 and TRBJ1-1; no clear D. The CDR3 extends over 11 amino acids. Trimming cost V 5 bases and J 6 bases, with 7 bases left between them. Here the CDR3 reads CASSRSSEAFF. In DNA form, the CDR3 reads TGTGCCAGCAGTAGGAGCTCTGAAGCTTTCTTT.

V and J are TRBV5-4 and TRBJ2-6; D unresolved. CDR1 and CDR2 from the germline V gene are SGHNT and YYREEE (reference sequence). This CDR3 is 17 amino acids long. Trimming pared 7 bases from V and 0 bases from J, leaving 17 bases between. The CDR3 spells CASGQQTTSSGANVLTF. The CDR3, as DNA: TGTGCCAGCGGTCAACAGACGACTTCCTCTGGGGCCAACGTCCTGACTTTC.

This clonotype came up a few times. It may be a read error: a sequence one base away is much more abundant. The rearrangement joins TRBV29-1 to TRBJ2-5; the match to TRBD2 covers 7 bases. Per the germline V gene, CDR1 is SQVTM and CDR2 is ANQGSEA. This CDR3 has 12 residues. V gave up 4 bases and J gave up 4 bases; unmatched junction bases: 3. The CDR3, as DNA: TGCAGCGTTGGCGGGGGATTAGAGACCCAGTACTTC. It yields the protein CSVGGGLETQYF. Supplemented by reference TRBV29-1 and TRBJ2-5, the full variable domain reads SAVISQKPSRDICQRGTSLTIQCQVDSQVTMMFWYRQQPGQSLTLIATANQGSEATYESGFVIDKFPISRPNLTFSTLTVSNMSPEDSSIYLCSVGGGLETQYFGPGTRLLVL.

A word on this clonotype: At one end the junction does not follow the germline gene, possibly because of a read error. The V and J genes are TRBV10-3 and TRBJ1-3; no clear D gene. Germline V gene sequence: CDR1 ENHRY, CDR2 SYGVKD. The CDR3 runs 15 residues. CDR3 loop: CASSEAEGSGNTIYF. The CDR3 nucleotides are TGTGCCAGCAGTGAAGCGGAGGGTAGTGGAAACACCATATATTTT.